The source of this T cell receptor beta chain is a study of regulatory T cells in long-lasting Graves disease. The CDR3 runs 14 residues. Germline V gene lookup returns CDR1 PRHDT and CDR2 FYEKMQ (reference sequence). V lost 6 bases, J lost 4 bases, and 12 bases lay in between. Relying on iRepertoire HTBI primers and Arm-PCR of CDR3 regions, the team built TCR beta libraries. TCRdb independently ran MiXCR on the multiplex PCR reads; one entry per CDR3 protein. The sample lists hundreds of thousands of distinct CDR3 sequences; over 15% were seen once. Stated time point: newly diagnosed GD, antithyroid drugs for less than 3 months. TCR sequences were obtained from RNA taken from PBMCs. This clonotype was observed a handful of times. These data were likewise used in another study, on T cells in Graves' hyperthyroidism and ophthalmopathy. As that study records: Patients aged 18 to 65 had newly diagnosed hyperthyroidism lasting under 2 months. Investigators excluded patients with uncontrolled infection, other autoimmune disease, pregnancy or lactation.

The chain combines TRBV13 with TRBJ1-4; D remains unclear. Sequenced material: peripheral blood mononuclear cells (PBMCs), taken at new diagnosis, from a patient treated with antithyroid drugs. This TCR was recovered from a man aged 40-49 years with Graves disease. CDR3 sequence reads: CASSLGPYNEKLFF. The CDR3 nucleotides read TGTGCCAGCAGTCTCGGGCCCTATAATGAAAAACTGTTTTTT.